A selection of T cell receptor beta chains follows, all from one sample in a study of blood T cell repertoires in COVID-19. Here immunoSEQ multiplex PCR was the method, and the copy in TCRdb shows in-frame clones only, minus some. The data show 250,000 to 350,000 clones, more than 75% seen once. What was sequenced was PBMCs or T cells enriched from blood (not recorded which). These receptors all come from a woman in her sixties or seventies in a cohort exposed to, infected with or recovered from COVID-19 (not recorded which). The CDR3 runs from the conserved cysteine through the conserved F or W. D genes are given only for firm matches. The size entry is marked missing in some rows and otherwise reads once, few, many or a size class.

>TRBV7-9|TRBJ1-4|NA|NA
CASSLGRASTNEKLFF
TGTGCCAGCAGCTTAGGCAGGGCCTCAACTAATGAAAAACTGTTTTTT
>TRBV12-3/TRBV12-4|TRBJ1-5|NA|NA
CASSLRINQPQHF
TGTGCCAGCAGTCTCCGTATAAATCAGCCCCAGCATTTT
>TRBV6-6|TRBJ2-7|NA|TRBD1
CASSPHTGGVNFYEQYF
TGTGCCAGCAGTCCACACACAGGGGGCGTGAATTTCTACGAGCAGTACTTC
>TRBV25-1|TRBJ1-4|NA|TRBD1
CASSGLRGIAEKLFF
TGTGCCAGCAGTGGTCTCAGGGGGATCGCGGAAAAACTGTTTTTT
>TRBV24-1|TRBJ2-1|NA|NA
CATSDFPDSPNNEQFF
TGTGCCACCAGTGATTTCCCGGACAGTCCTAACAATGAGCAGTTCTTC
>TRBV6-2/TRBV6-3|TRBJ1-5|NA|TRBD1
CASSYVSGGVQPQHF
TGTGCCAGCAGTTACGTGTCAGGGGGCGTGCAGCCCCAGCATTTT
>TRBV28|TRBJ2-1|NA|TRBD2
CASSLSAGTSGRSSYNEQFF
TGTGCCAGCAGTTTATCCGCCGGGACTAGCGGGAGGAGCTCCTACAATGAGCAGTTCTTC
>TRBV28|TRBJ2-1|once|TRBD1
CASSLGDRRSGEQFF
TGTGCCAGCAGTTTAGGGGACAGGAGAAGCGGGGAGCAGTTCTTC
>TRBV27|TRBJ2-3|NA|TRBD1
CASSRTTGGGTDTQYF
TGTGCCAGCAGTAGAACGACAGGGGGCGGCACAGATACGCAGTATTTT
>TRBV7-9|TRBJ2-7|few|NA
CASSPFETTNTYEQYF
TGTGCCAGCAGCCCCTTTGAGACTACCAACACCTACGAGCAGTACTTC
>TRBV16|TRBJ2-1|NA|TRBD1
CASSQLGQVYNEQFF
TGTGCCAGCAGCCAACTAGGACAGGTGTACAATGAGCAGTTCTTC
>TRBV11-3|TRBJ2-3|once|NA
CASSFRGEGDTQYF
TGTGCCAGCAGCTTTCGAGGAGAGGGAGATACGCAGTATTTT
>TRBV9|TRBJ2-7|NA|NA
CASSETGYSYEQYF
TGTGCCAGCAGCGAAACGGGATACTCCTACGAGCAGTACTTC
>TRBV28|TRBJ1-3|NA|TRBD1
CASSGQGAIGNTIYF
TGTGCCAGCAGCGGGCAGGGGGCAATTGGAAACACCATATATTTT
>TRBV7-8|TRBJ2-3|NA|NA
CASSLPGADTQYF
TGTGCCAGCAGCTTACCGGGAGCAGATACGCAGTATTTT
>TRBV2|TRBJ1-5|NA|NA
CASRETRALRSNQPQHF
TGTGCCAGCAGGGAGACCAGGGCCCTGAGGAGCAATCAGCCCCAGCATTTT
>TRBV2|TRBJ2-2|NA|NA
CASMHNSGTGKAGELFF
TGTGCCAGCATGCACAACAGCGGGACAGGAAAAGCCGGGGAGCTGTTTTTT
>TRBV7-2|TRBJ2-1|NA|TRBD2
CASSLGLAGLNEQFF
TGTGCCAGCAGCTTAGGGCTAGCGGGACTCAATGAGCAGTTCTTC
>TRBV10-2|TRBJ2-1|NA|TRBD2
CASSPTSGSLFF
TGCGCCAGCAGTCCGACTAGCGGGAGTTTGTTCTTC
>TRBV5-1|TRBJ2-7|NA|TRBD1
CASSFSGGSYEQYF
TGCGCCAGCAGCTTTTCAGGGGGCTCCTACGAGCAGTACTTC
>TRBV5-1|TRBJ2-3|NA|NA
CASTLTGGPSDTQYF
TGCGCCAGCACCCTAACGGGGGGCCCCAGTGATACGCAGTATTTT
>TRBV28|TRBJ2-1|NA|TRBD2
CASTPARGRTNEQFF
TGTGCCAGCACCCCAGCCCGCGGGAGGACGAATGAGCAGTTCTTC
>TRBV2|TRBJ2-3|NA|TRBD2
CASRDLGAGVRDTQYF
TGTGCCAGCAGGGACCTTGGGGCGGGAGTCAGAGATACGCAGTATTTT
>TRBV5-1|TRBJ2-5|NA|TRBD2
CASSLDAGGPGETQYF
TGCGCCAGCAGCTTGGATGCGGGAGGGCCGGGAGAGACCCAGTACTTC
>TRBV9|TRBJ2-3|NA|NA
CASSVTSSTDTQYF
TGTGCCAGCAGCGTAACTTCTAGCACAGATACGCAGTATTTT
>TRBV7-9|TRBJ2-1|NA|NA
CASRLEGGLALNNEQFF
TGTGCCAGCAGGTTGGAGGGCGGGCTAGCTCTCAACAATGAGCAGTTCTTC
>TRBV6-5|TRBJ2-7|NA|TRBD2
CASSRGTSGAYEQYF
TGTGCCAGCAGCCGGGGGACTAGCGGGGCCTACGAGCAGTACTTC
>TRBV6-5|TRBJ1-4|NA|TRBD1
CASSPGGSSEKLFF
TGTGCCAGCAGTCCAGGGGGCTCGAGTGAAAAACTGTTTTTT
>TRBV6-1|TRBJ2-4|NA|TRBD2
CASSEVGTSLKNIQYF
TGTGCCAGCAGTGAAGTCGGGACTAGCCTAAAGAACATTCAGTACTTC
>TRBV7-9|TRBJ1-5|NA|NA
CASSLAGSSNQPQHF
TGTGCCAGCAGCTTAGCCGGTTCTAGCAATCAGCCCCAGCATTTT
>TRBV4-3|TRBJ2-5|NA|NA
CASSQTTGRTETQYF
TGCGCCAGCAGCCAAACTACAGGGCGGACGGAGACCCAGTACTTC
>TRBV7-2|TRBJ2-2|NA|TRBD2
CASSLKLAGGPIVGELFF
TGTGCCAGCAGCTTAAAACTAGCGGGAGGGCCCATTGTCGGGGAGCTGTTTTTT